The sequence of this T cell receptor beta chain was determined in a study of T cell repertoires in cytomegalovirus infection. Overall study context: HLA-C-restricted CMV epitopes, recently identified, and well-studied HLA-B-restricted ones were used by the study. Matching HLA type, along with CMV infection, was indicated by public TCR beta signatures. Study conclusions and caveats: HLA-C-restricted CMV-specific TCR beta clonotypes were dominant in the ex vivo response. The cumulative frequency of public TCR beta families distinguished individuals who carried CMV together with the relevant HLA.

One entry per CDR3 protein results from TCRdb running MiXCR on the reads. Seen here are about 920,000 distinct CDR3 sequences, roughly 31% observed once, and the top ten hold 13%. Remarks on this clonotype: Its specificity is not known.

The sequence was collected from a human donor in good health (CMV status not recorded). Some clones in this sample may be carry-over from other donors' samples. The specimen was cultured CD8+ T cells from PBMCs, collected from culture after CMV antigen stimulation.

CDR3 DNA: TGTGCCATCAGTGAGTTTACAGGGGGCGACGAGCAGTACTTC. This gives the protein CAISEFTGGDEQYF. The genes are TRBV10-3 and TRBJ2-7, with 9 bases matching TRBD1. CDR1 and CDR2 from the germline V gene are ENHRY and SYGVKD. This CDR3 has 14 residues. V shed 1 base and J 5 bases; nucleotides not matched to a gene: 3.